The clone carrying this TCR beta chain was seen more than once but under ten times. Its target is unknown. Constant-segment primers and 5'RACE yielded cDNA libraries for TCR alpha and TCR beta, each carrying sample barcodes and UMIs. TCRdb re-analysed the 5' RACE reads in MiXCR, keeping a single row per CDR3 protein. The sample includes over 350,000 distinct CDR3 sequences, roughly 26% of them seen just once. This record comes from a study of T-cell memory formation after mild COVID-19. On the study more broadly: For the most part, TCR clusters were specific to one donor. Study results and caveats: The study found balanced CD4/CD8 in clones contracting day 15 to 85 and a CD4+ lean in later expanders. Specificity for SARS-CoV-2 was not confirmed among the second-wave clones peaking on day 37.

The junction had 7 bases not matched to a gene; V was cut back by 4 bases and J by 8 bases. This CDR3 contains 15 residues. The germline V gene has CDR1 KGHDR and CDR2 SFDVKD. The sequenced sample consisted of PBMCs or a T cell subset sorted from them (not recorded which). The clonotype originates from an adult woman who had mild COVID-19 (a few samples of this study predate the infection). Cell type and time point are not known. This rearrangement joins TRBV24-1 to TRBJ2-4; 10 bases fit TRBD1. CDR3 sequence (DNA): TGTGCCACCAGTGAAGAGACAGGGGGCTTGGACATTCAGTACTTC. This codes for CATSEETGGLDIQYF.